Listed below are T cell receptor beta chains from one sample, sequenced in a study of blood T cell repertoires in COVID-19. Here immunoSEQ multiplex PCR was the method, and the copy in TCRdb shows in-frame clones only, minus some. Here the sample spans 140,000 or so clones, roughly three quarters being singletons. Sequenced material: peripheral blood. The receptors were sampled from a woman aged 55-70 years with acute or convalescent COVID-19. CDR3s include the opening cysteine and the closing phenylalanine or tryptophan. A D gene is named only where the DNA matches it firmly. A row's size may be missing; if present it is once, few, many or a size class.

abundance | d_gene | j_gene | v_gene | CDR3nt | CDR3aa
once | . | TRBJ1-4 | TRBV6-5 | TGTGCCAGCAGTTACGGAGGAAAACTGTTTTTT | CASSYGGKLFF
few | . | TRBJ2-3 | TRBV30 | TGTGCCTGGGAAGAAGCGGATACGCAGTATTTT | CAWEEADTQYF
. | . | TRBJ1-4 | TRBV29-1 | TGCAGCGTATTACTTGCAACTAATGAAAAACTGTTTTTT | CSVLLATNEKLFF
. | TRBD1 | TRBJ2-1 | TRBV19 | TGTGCCAGTAGTATAGGGTTCAGACAGGGGTATCAGTTCTTC | CASSIGFRQGYQFF
. | . | TRBJ2-5 | TRBV12-1 | TGTGCCAGCAGCTTTGGGCAAGGGGACCAAGAGACCCAGTACTTC | CASSFGQGDQETQYF
. | . | TRBJ1-1 | TRBV27 | TGTGCCAGCAGTTTCTCAGGGTCGGCTAGAAACACTGAAGCTTTCTTT | CASSFSGSARNTEAFF
. | . | TRBJ2-1 | TRBV6-4 | TGTGCCAGCAGTGACGCTAGAACCAATGAGCAGTTCTTC | CASSDARTNEQFF
. | TRBD2 | TRBJ2-2 | TRBV7-9 | TGTGCCAGCAGCCTAGCGGGAGGTTCGAACACCGGGGAGCTGTTTTTT | CASSLAGGSNTGELFF
few | . | TRBJ2-7 | TRBV6-5 | TGTGCCAGCAGTTACTCGAAAGGACTTAAAGCCTACGAGCAGTACTTC | CASSYSKGLKAYEQYF
. | . | TRBJ1-4 | TRBV18 | TGTGCCAGCTCACCACGCGGGGCAACTAATGAAAAACTGTTTTTT | CASSPRGATNEKLFF
. | TRBD1 | TRBJ2-1 | TRBV10-3 | TGTGCCATCGCTCAGGCGACAGGGGGCTCTACGCGGTTCTTC | CAIAQATGGSTRFF
few | TRBD1 | TRBJ1-4 | TRBV19 | TGTGCCACGGGGACAGGGGACCCTACAACTAATGAAAAACTGTTTTTT | CATGTGDPTTNEKLFF
. | . | TRBJ2-1 | TRBV5-1 | TGCGCCAGCAGCCCACTTCAAACCCAGGGTAGTGAGCAGTTCTTC | CASSPLQTQGSEQFF
. | . | TRBJ2-1 | TRBV5-1 | TGCGCCAGCAGCTTCAGGGGTACAGGACAGAGCTCCTACAATGAGCAGTTCTTC | CASSFRGTGQSSYNEQFF
once | TRBD2 | TRBJ2-1 | TRBV6-6 | TGTGCCAGCAGTCCGACTAGCGGGTTTTTGGGCGACAACAATGAGCAGTTCTTC | CASSPTSGFLGDNNEQFF
. | . | TRBJ2-4 | TRBV9 | TGTGCCAGCAGCTTTAGGGGGGGAGACATTCAGTACTTC | CASSFRGGDIQYF
. | TRBD2 | TRBJ2-3 | TRBV5-6 | TGTGCCAGCAGCGGGACTGGGACTAGCGGGAGCACTACAGATACGCAGTATTTT | CASSGTGTSGSTTDTQYF
. | . | TRBJ1-3 | TRBV9 | TGTGCCAGCAGCGTCACAGGGAAGAGCTCTGGAAACACCATATATTTT | CASSVTGKSSGNTIYF
. | . | TRBJ1-2 | TRBV27 | TGTGCCAGCAGTTCTCGCTCGGGACTCGACAACTATGGCTACACCTTC | CASSSRSGLDNYGYTF
. | TRBD1 | TRBJ1-5 | TRBV7-9 | TGTGCCAGCAGCTTAGACCAGGGGGTGGGCAATCAGCCCCAGCATTTT | CASSLDQGVGNQPQHF
. | . | TRBJ1-2 | TRBV28 | TGTGCCGCGTCGGGGTATAGCTACACCTTC | CAASGYSYTF
. | TRBD2 | TRBJ2-1 | TRBV3-1/TRBV3-2 | TGTGCCAGCAGCCGAAAAGCGGGGGTACACAATGAGCAGTTCTTC | CASSRKAGVHNEQFF
. | . | TRBJ2-1 | TRBV5-6 | TGTGCCAGCAGCTTCCTAGCGCGTTATTACAATGAGCAGTTCTTC | CASSFLARYYNEQFF
. | . | TRBJ2-2 | TRBV28 | TGTGCCAGCAGACTAGCTGTCGCGAACACCGGGGAGCTGTTTTTT | CASRLAVANTGELFF
. | TRBD1 | TRBJ1-3 | TRBV7-8 | TGTGCCAGCAGCTTCTTAAGACAGGGGAGGGGAAACACCATATATTTT | CASSFLRQGRGNTIYF
. | TRBD1 | TRBJ1-5 | TRBV19 | TGTGCCAGCAGGACAGGCATTAGCAATCAGCCCCAGCATTTT | CASRTGISNQPQHF
. | TRBD2 | TRBJ2-1 | TRBV7-2 | TGTGCCAGCACCCGACGCGGGAGTTTTTCCTACAATGAGCAGTTCTTC | CASTRRGSFSYNEQFF
. | TRBD1 | TRBJ1-2 | TRBV18 | TGTGCCAGCTCACCTTCGGGACAGGGAGGCTACACCTTC | CASSPSGQGGYTF
. | . | TRBJ1-3 | TRBV18 | TGTGCCAGCTCTCACCCCGGGGTCGGGAACACCATATATTTT | CASSHPGVGNTIYF
few | . | TRBJ2-2 | TRBV29-1 | TGCAGCGTTGATAGTCCCACCGGGGAGCTGTTTTTT | CSVDSPTGELFF
. | . | TRBJ2-3 | TRBV12-5 | TGTGCTAGTGGTTTCCGGGACAAAGATACGCAGTATTTT | CASGFRDKDTQYF
. | TRBD1 | TRBJ1-1 | TRBV9 | TGTGCCAGCAGCGTCATAGACAGGGGGAACACTGAAGCTTTCTTT | CASSVIDRGNTEAFF
. | . | TRBJ1-1 | TRBV19 | TGTGCCAGTCGGGTAACAGTTGATCCCCTCCGGGAGACTGAAGCTTTCTTT | CASRVTVDPLRETEAFF
. | TRBD2 | TRBJ2-2 | TRBV18 | TGTGCCAGCTCGCTGGGACTAGCGGGCACCGGGGAGCTGTTTTTT | CASSLGLAGTGELFF
. | . | TRBJ1-1 | TRBV29-1 | TGCAGCGTTGATTCCGGGGACACTGAAGCTTTCTTT | CSVDSGDTEAFF
once | TRBD1 | TRBJ2-2 | TRBV28 | TGTGCCAGCAGTGGTCGGGACAGGGGGGCCAACACCGGGGAGCTGTTTTTT | CASSGRDRGANTGELFF
. | TRBD2 | TRBJ2-1 | TRBV4-2 | TGTGCCAGCAGCCAAGATTTAGCGGGAGCCGGTCTCGATGAGCAGTTCTTC | CASSQDLAGAGLDEQFF
. | . | TRBJ2-5 | TRBV19 | TGTGCCAGTAGACCGGGACTTCCCGGGCAGACCCAGTACTTC | CASRPGLPGQTQYF
. | TRBD1 | TRBJ2-7 | TRBV18 | TGTGCCAGCTCACTCTTCATACAGGGGACAGGGTTGGACGAGCAGTACTTC | CASSLFIQGTGLDEQYF
. | TRBD1 | TRBJ1-1 | TRBV6-2/TRBV6-3 | TGTGCCAGCAGTTACTCATCCCTCCGGGACAGGGGTCTTGAAGCTTTCTTT | CASSYSSLRDRGLEAFF
once | . | TRBJ2-7 | TRBV6-5 | TGTGCCAGCATTACAGGGTACGAGCAGTACTTC | CASITGYEQYF
. | TRBD2 | TRBJ2-2 | TRBV30 | TGTGCCTGGAGGGTCAGACTAGCGGGAGGGCCAGACACCGGGGAGCTGTTTTTT | CAWRVRLAGGPDTGELFF
. | TRBD2 | TRBJ2-1 | TRBV5-6 | TGTGCCAGCAGCTCCCGGACTAGCGGGGGAACCTACAATGAGCAGTTCTTC | CASSSRTSGGTYNEQFF
. | . | TRBJ1-6 | TRBV6-5 | TGTGCCAGCAGACCCCTTTTAGAATCACCCCTCCACTTT | CASRPLLESPLHF
. | . | TRBJ2-4 | TRBV4-1 | TGCGCCAGCAGCCAAGGTGGGGTGGGGAGCATTCAGTACTTC | CASSQGGVGSIQYF
few | TRBD2 | TRBJ2-1 | TRBV30 | TGTGCCTGGAAAGGAGACGGGGGGAATGAGCAGTTCTTC | CAWKGDGGNEQFF
. | TRBD1 | TRBJ2-7 | TRBV18 | TGTGCCAGCTGGGGGACAGGGTCGAGCGAGCAGTACTTC | CASWGTGSSEQYF
. | TRBD2 | TRBJ2-6 | TRBV30 | TGTGCCGGCACTAGCGGGAGTCTCTCTGGGGCCAACGTCCTGACTTTC | CAGTSGSLSGANVLTF
. | . | TRBJ1-5 | TRBV5-6 | TGTGCCAGCAGCTTGGTTGGGGGGGCAGTGAATAGCAATCAGCCCCAGCATTTT | CASSLVGGAVNSNQPQHF
. | TRBD2 | TRBJ2-2 | TRBV6-5 | TGTGCCAGCAGACTGGGACTAGCGGGAGGGGTTATGTTTTTT | CASRLGLAGGVMFF
. | TRBD1 | TRBJ1-1 | TRBV5-1 | TGCGCCAGCAGGGTGTACAGGGGGGGCCTCAACACTGAAGCTTTCTTT | CASRVYRGGLNTEAFF
. | . | TRBJ1-1 | TRBV5-4 | TGTGCCAGCAGCTTGGCGGGGGGTCCTGAAGCTTTCTTT | CASSLAGGPEAFF
. | TRBD2 | TRBJ2-7 | TRBV30 | TGTGCCTGGAGTGTACAACCCGGGACTAGCGGTTCCTACGAGCAGTACTTC | CAWSVQPGTSGSYEQYF
. | . | TRBJ1-1 | TRBV18 | TGTGCCAGCTCACAACTAATTGGTCACAAGAACACTGAAGCTTTCTTT | CASSQLIGHKNTEAFF
. | . | TRBJ2-7 | TRBV21-1 | TGTGCCGCCCTGACAGTCCACGCCTACGAGCAGTACTTC | CAALTVHAYEQYF
. | . | TRBJ2-7 | TRBV7-8 | TGTGCCAGCAGCCCCCGGGACAAGCTCTCCTACGAGCAGTACTTC | CASSPRDKLSYEQYF
. | TRBD1 | TRBJ2-5 | TRBV28 | TGTGCCAGTTACGGAGGACAGGGTCAAGAGACCCAGTACTTC | CASYGGQGQETQYF
. | . | TRBJ1-2 | TRBV7-3 | TGTGCCAGCAGCCTCCCGGGGGGAACTAACTATGGCTACACCTTC | CASSLPGGTNYGYTF
. | . | TRBJ2-3 | TRBV19 | TGTGCCAGTAAGGAGGTAGTCACAGATACGCAGTATTTT | CASKEVVTDTQYF